This T cell receptor (beta chain) was observed in a study of response to subunit inactivated influenza vaccine (dated by TCRdb to the late 2010s). For context, the study as a whole: The study used deep quantitative T cell receptor repertoire profiling to track responses to a trivalent subunit inactivated influenza vaccine. Findings and caveats that apply to the study as a whole: The authors proposed that each seasonal influenza vaccination may bring in only a limited number of new T cells.

The germline V gene encodes CDR1 MDHEN and CDR2 SYDVKM. Germline trimming amounts to 4 bases on V and 4 bases on J, with 11 as the count of junction bases outside the gene matches. The CDR3 numbers 18 residues from cysteine through phenylalanine. The DNA shown is the 54-base CDR3, in frame from base 1. With regard to this clonotype: Its antigen target is currently unknown. There are no base qualities to consult, and no much larger clone falls within one base.

The method behind the library was RT-PCR. Reads for this sample came from an Illumina HiSeq 2500. The public reads were reanalyzed by TCRdb: fastp trimming at Q25, MiXCR alignment, in-frame beta chains only. Every CDR3 protein is listed once, alongside the most common genes and DNA of its rows. The table for this sample lists some 550,000 distinct CDR3 sequences; under 30% of them were counted only once. The top ten constitute 2.5% to 3% of the sample. The same data also went into a second study, on T cells expressing NK-cell markers. The second paper states: TCR beta cDNA libraries were prepared using 5'RACE template switching, which introduced a universal primer site and unique molecular identifiers. About 8 donors provided sorted CD3+CD56+NKG2C+, CD3+CD56+NKG2C- and CD3+CD56-NKG2C+ T-cell subsets, whose TCR beta-chain repertoires were profiled. Among the eight sequenced donors, seven were HCMV-seropositive and one was HCMV-seronegative. To restrict sorting to alphabetaTCR-expressing T cells, an anti-gammadeltaTCR antibody was added in several experiments. In six donors, the dominant CD3+CD56+NKG2C+ clonotypes were found to rank among the top 10 CD8+ clonotypes and to make up about 1.0-8% of CD8+ T cells. Those dominant clonotypes were again the most abundant among CD3+CD56-NKG2C+ cells in a handful of donors, at about 25-60.1%. Whether the expanded NKG2C-expressing T cell clones were specific for HCMV antigens remained unclear. The eight sequenced donors were randomly selected healthy volunteers, three men and five women. A commercial ELISA kit detecting HCMV-specific IgG in serum was used to determine HCMV serostatus. Ficoll density gradient centrifugation was used to isolate peripheral blood mononuclear cells from blood. Using Miltenyi isolation kits, CD4+ and CD8+ T cells were isolated from PBMC through magnetic immunoseparation. Synthesis of cDNA was primed from the TCR beta constant segment and was followed by two consecutive PCR amplification steps. Sequencing of the libraries produced 2 x 150 bp reads on Illumina HiSeq 2000/2500, MiSeq or NextSeq. MIGEC was used to demultiplex reads and group the reads by UMI, and MiTCR was used to assemble and quantify clonotypes. Only TCR cDNA sequences supported by at least two reads were kept to exclude erroneous sequences. The tcR package was used for downstream repertoire analysis, with clonotypes matched between fractions based on CDR3 nucleotide sequence plus V segment. Antigen specificity was annotated against VDJdb with VDJmatch, allowing one amino acid substitution in CDR3.

The TCR was taken from a man in his fifties or sixties who received an inactivated influenza vaccine. Donor details come from another sample of the same person, matched by shared clones. Sequenced here: CD4+ T cells sorted from PBMCs, sampled roughly 13 days after vaccination. The V and J genes are TRBV28 and TRBJ2-2, with 11 bases aligning to TRBD2. The CDR3 protein is CASSSLPRLAGTTGELFF. The nucleotide sequence is TGTGCCAGCAGTTCTCTCCCGAGACTAGCGGGGACCACCGGGGAGCTGTTTTTT.